The 10 T cell receptor beta chains below come from one sample, sequenced in a study of blood T cells in healthy people across ages. A second roughly 6 to 12 cycle PCR used barcoded and J-beta primers. Via MiXCR, TCRdb re-called the 5' RACE reads, giving one row per CDR3 protein. Among approximately 800,000 distinct CDR3 sequences listed, 62% were seen once. The sequenced sample was blood. These receptors originate from a man aged 25-40 years in good health.

V gene TRBV10-3 combines with J gene TRBJ2-3; TRBD2 matches 8 bases. With V trimmed by 0 bases and J by 6 bases, 11 bases remained unmatched. The germline gives CDR1 ENHRY, CDR2 SYGVKD. The CDR3 has 17 amino acids. The CDR3 bases are TGTGCCATCAGTGAGTCCGGATCGGCGGGGGGAGATGATACGCAGTATTTT. Protein: CAISESGSAGGDDTQYF.

The rearrangement links TRBV4-2 to TRBJ2-7; weak D call: TRBD1 (5 bases). The CDR3 totals 17 residues. CDR1 is LGHNA and CDR2 is YNFKEQ in the germline V gene. Trimming took off 1 base at V and 3 bases at J, with 19 bases between the two ends. The CDR3 DNA sequence: TGTGCCAGCAGCCAAGCCCCGCTTCAGGGTTCCTTCTACGAGCAGTACTTC. Encoded protein: CASSQAPLQGSFYEQYF.

The gene calls are TRBV7-9 and TRBJ2-3; maybe TRBD1 (5 bases). The germline V gene has CDR1 SEHNR and CDR2 FQNEAQ (reference sequence). CDR3 length: 15 residues. The germline V and J ends were trimmed by 2 bases and 3 bases, with 12 bases remaining between them. CDR3 loop: CASSLFATGTDTQYF. Written as DNA, the CDR3 is TGTGCCAGCAGCTTATTTGCCACAGGAACAGATACGCAGTATTTT.

The chain is built from TRBV10-3 and TRBJ2-1; D unresolved. The V and J ends lost 4 bases and 7 bases respectively, with 8 bases between them. CDR3 length: 12 amino acids. Germline CDR1 ENHRY, CDR2 SYGVKD. CDR3 DNA sequence: TGTGCCATCAGTGGGTTCCGAAATGAGCAGTTCTTC. It is translated as CAISGFRNEQFF.

The chain couples TRBV6-2 or TRBV6-3 to TRBJ2-1; 8 nucleotides match TRBD1. The CDR3 consists of 14 residues. Germline values: CDR1 MNHEY, CDR2 SVGEGT. V lost 4 bases and J lost 4; bases outside the gene matches: 3. The chain's CDR3 is CASSFDRGYNEQFF. DNA for the CDR3: TGTGCCAGCAGTTTTGACAGGGGTTACAATGAGCAGTTCTTC.

Regarding this clonotype: Possible read error: a much larger clone is one base away. The CDR3 spells CASCLDRGDGYTF. The CDR3 region has the DNA TGTGCCAGCTGCTTAGACAGGGGGGATGGCTACACCTTC. The chain employs TRBV7-2 and TRBJ1-2; 9 positions match TRBD1. CDR1 SGHTA and CDR2 FQGNSA come from the germline V gene. The CDR3 is 13 residues long.

This rearrangement joins TRBV5-1 to TRBJ1-2; perhaps TRBD1 as D (6 bases). CDR3 length: 14 residues. V was cut by 0 bases and J by 7 bases, with 13 bases left in between. CDR1 SGHRS and CDR2 YFSETQ come from the germline V gene. CDR3 region: CASSLEAGESGYTF. In nucleotides, the CDR3 is TGCGCCAGCAGCTTGGAGGCAGGGGAGAGTGGCTACACCTTC.

This sequence joins TRBV5-4 and TRBJ2-7; TRBD1 agrees at 12 bases. The CDR3 length is 14 residues. V lost 5 bases to trimming and J lost 3 bases; unmatched junction nucleotides: 3. The V gene's germline CDR1 is SGHNT and CDR2 YYREEE (reference sequence). Written as DNA, the CDR3 is TGTGCCAGCAGGGGACAGGGGGCAATCTACGAGCAGTACTTC. Translation gives CASRGQGAIYEQYF.

The J gene is TRBJ2-7, the V gene TRBV6-5; 7 nucleotides agree with TRBD1. The J segment lost 0 bases and the V segment lost 6 bases, leaving 11 bases of the junction unmatched. The CDR3 covers 16 residues. The germline CDR1 and CDR2 sequences are MNHEY and SVGAGI. The CDR3 here is CASSPLIQGSSYEQYF. CDR3 in DNA: TGTGCCAGCAGCCCCCTGATACAGGGGTCCTCCTACGAGCAGTACTTC.

The chain couples TRBV5-1 to TRBJ2-7; D is perhaps TRBD1 or TRBD2 (5 bases each). The germline V gene has CDR1 SGHRS and CDR2 YFSETQ. The CDR3 loop spans 13 amino acids. With 7 bases removed from V and 3 bases from J, the gap between germline ends came to 14 bases. The CDR3 loop reads CASFNSGSYEQYF. Written as DNA, the CDR3 is TGCGCCAGCTTCAATTCAGGGAGCTACGAGCAGTACTTC.